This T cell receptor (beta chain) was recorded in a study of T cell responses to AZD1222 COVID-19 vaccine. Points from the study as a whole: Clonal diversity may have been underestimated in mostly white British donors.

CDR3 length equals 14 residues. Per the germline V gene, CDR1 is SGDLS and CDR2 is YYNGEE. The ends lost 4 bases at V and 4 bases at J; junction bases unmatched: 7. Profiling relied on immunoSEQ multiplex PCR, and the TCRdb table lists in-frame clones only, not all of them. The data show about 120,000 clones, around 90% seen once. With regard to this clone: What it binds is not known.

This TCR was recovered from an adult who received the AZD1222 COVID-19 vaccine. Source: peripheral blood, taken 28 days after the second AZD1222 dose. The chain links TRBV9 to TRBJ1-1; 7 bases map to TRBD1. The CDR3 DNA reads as TGTGCCAGCAGCACTCGACAGGGCGGCACTGAAGCTTTCTTT. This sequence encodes CASSTRQGGTEAFF.